What follows are 20 T cell receptor beta chains derived from one specimen sequenced in a study of cytomegalovirus exposure and HLA in healthy donors. PCR employed 60 Vbeta and 13 Jbeta primers. Produced via immunoSEQ multiplex PCR; TCRdb's table is partial and in-frame only. The repertoire holds 85,000 to 120,000 clones, less than 90% seen once, with around 2.6% in the top ten. Specimen: PBMCs. These receptors were collected from a man in his forties in good health and CMV-seronegative.

This chain joins TRBV7-9 and TRBJ1-2; D is uncertain. Trimming removed 1 base from V and 4 bases from J, with 4 bases in between. The CDR3 totals 12 residues. Germline CDR1 reads SEHNR; CDR2 reads FQNEAQ (reference sequence). The CDR3 is CASSLGGYGYTF. CDR3 DNA sequence: TGTGCCAGCAGCTTAGGCGGCTATGGCTACACCTTC.

The V gene is TRBV10-3, the J gene TRBJ2-2; the D gene is possibly TRBD2 (5 bases). CDR1 ENHRY and CDR2 SYGVKD come from the germline V gene. V was shortened by 6 bases and J by 8 bases, with 19 bases between the two germline ends. CDR3 length: 15 residues. The CDR3 sequence is CAISRDWTVGGELFF. Here the CDR3 DNA reads TGTGCCATCAGCCGCGATTGGACTGTTGGGGGGGAGCTGTTTTTT.

The V gene is TRBV5-1, the J gene TRBJ2-3; 8 positions match TRBD2. In germline, CDR1 is SGHRS, CDR2 YFSETQ. The CDR3 is 14 residues long. V dropped 0 bases and J dropped 7; count of bases not matched to a gene: 4. CDR3 bases: TGCGCCAGCAGCTTGGCGGGCGGGGGGAATACGCAGTATTTT. Residues: CASSLAGGGNTQYF.

This clone was picked up a small number of times. The rearrangement joins TRBV2 to TRBJ2-3, with a possible D match to TRBD2 (6 bases). Germline-derived CDR1 and CDR2 are SNHLY and FYNNEI. This CDR3 contains 13 residues. V lost 6 bases and J 6 bases, leaving 13 bases between the germline ends. CDR3 nucleotide sequence: TGTGCCAGCAGGGGGCCGGGGGTGGATACGCAGTATTTT. Translation: CASRGPGVDTQYF.

There are a few counts of this clone. V is TRBV5-1 and J is TRBJ2-7; possibly TRBD1 for D (8 bases). This CDR3 has 15 residues. CDR1 and CDR2 (germline): SGHRS, YFSETQ. V shed 7 bases and J shed 5 bases, with 22 bases lying between them. The CDR3 here is CASEQGGGARDEQYF. The CDR3 region has the DNA TGCGCCAGCGAACAGGGGGGGGGCGCGAGAGACGAGCAGTACTTC.

This clone has just one count. The CDR3 DNA reads as TGTGCCAGCAGCTTGGGTTCTGCGACAGGGTTAATATCCCTCCACTTT. This gives the protein CASSLGSATGLISLHF. The chain recombines TRBV5-6 with TRBJ1-6; 7 nucleotides line up with TRBD1. Germline V gene data show CDR1 as SGHDT and CDR2 as YYEEEE. This CDR3 region has 16 residues. The V segment lost 0 bases and the J segment 14 bases; nucleotides outside the gene matches: 14.

The chain joins TRBV14 to TRBJ1-1, with unresolved D. Germline V lookup: CDR1 SGHDN, CDR2 FVKESK. The V end was cut by 7 bases, the J end by 4 bases, with 13 bases between. The CDR3 loop spans 13 amino acids. The DNA of the CDR3 is TGTGCCAGCACCCCGAACTTAGTCACTGAAGCTTTCTTT. This encodes CASTPNLVTEAFF.

This sequence joins TRBV16 and TRBJ2-2; 9 nucleotides agree with TRBD1. The ends lost 4 bases at V and 2 bases at J; junction bases unmatched: 2. The CDR3 covers 15 residues. Germline assignment: CDR1 KGHSY and CDR2 FQNENV. CDR3 DNA: TGTGCCAGCAGCCGGACAGGGGCCAACACCGGGGAGCTGTTTTTT. This sequence encodes CASSRTGANTGELFF.

Regarding this clone: Lacking the conserved final phenylalanine or tryptophan, this CDR3 likely reflects a read error. It is unclear where the CDR3 begins or ends on the DNA, so no DNA is shown, and the CDR3 is as TCRdb lists it. V usage is TRBV7-2 and J usage is TRBJ1-6; TRBD1 reflects the table's D call only, with no check against the DNA. The CDR3 spans 13 residues, counting both ends. Germline CDR1 is SGHTA and CDR2 is FQGNSA. The CDR3 protein is CASSSRQLRPHHL.

This chain connects TRBV9 to TRBJ1-2, with D maybe TRBD1 (6 bases). The germline V gene encodes CDR1 SGDLS and CDR2 YYNGEE. There are 15 residues in the CDR3. Trimming pared 3 bases from V and 3 bases from J, leaving 15 bases between. Here the CDR3 reads CASSADIQGYYGYTF. CDR3 in DNA: TGTGCCAGCAGCGCGGATATACAGGGCTACTATGGCTACACCTTC.

In its sample, this clone was seen a few times. This chain links TRBV4-3 with TRBJ2-5; TRBD2 matches at 9 bases. The CDR3 runs 14 residues. The J segment lost 7 bases and the V segment lost 4 bases, leaving 7 bases of the junction unmatched. From germline, CDR1 is LGHNA and CDR2 YSLEER. The CDR3 bases are TGCGCCAGCAGCCGGGGCGGGGGGGCGGGGACCCAGTACTTC. Translation gives CASSRGGGAGTQYF.

This clone appeared once. The rearrangement uses TRBV4-3 and TRBJ2-5; TRBD2 is a possible D gene (5 bases). Germline CDR1 LGHNA, CDR2 YSLEER. The CDR3 sequence is 13 residues long. Trimming took off 1 base at V and 2 bases at J, with 5 bases between the two ends. CDR3 nucleotides: TGCGCCAGCAGCCAAGGACTACAAGAGACCCAGTACTTC. Protein: CASSQGLQETQYF.

A single count supports this clone. In nucleotides, the CDR3 is TGTGCCAGCAGCTTAACAGGGCTTTGGGGCTACACCTTC. Translated: CASSLTGLWGYTF. The rearrangement uses TRBV5-6 and TRBJ1-2; D might be TRBD1 (6 bases). Germline CDR1 reads SGHDT; CDR2 reads YYEEEE. V was pared by 2 bases and J by 8 bases, with 13 bases between. The CDR3 has 13 residues.

This chain's CDR3 is CASSPLWGQNTEAFF. DNA for the CDR3: TGTGCCAGCTCACCGCTGTGGGGGCAGAACACTGAAGCTTTCTTT. The chain joins TRBV18 to TRBJ1-1; a possible D gene is TRBD1 (6 bases). Germline CDR1 reads KGHSH; CDR2 reads LQKENI. Trimming removed 3 bases from V and 1 base from J, with 12 bases in between. This CDR3 has 15 amino acids.

The CDR3 nucleotides are TGTGCCAGTAGTATTACAGGGGGTGGCTACACCTTC. Translated, it gives CASSITGGGYTF. The genes are TRBV19 and TRBJ1-2; 8 bases agree with TRBD1. Germline CDR1 is LNHDA and CDR2 is SQIVND (reference sequence). V lost 3 bases to trimming and J lost 7 bases; unmatched junction nucleotides: 1. The CDR3 totals 12 residues.

V and J are TRBV7-9 and TRBJ2-7, with 12 bases matching TRBD1. Trimming cost V 5 bases and J 5 bases; bases outside gene matches: 13. Per germline, CDR1 SEHNR and CDR2 FQNEAQ (reference sequence). The CDR3 extends over 17 amino acids. CDR3 protein: CASSRSQLGTGGDEQYF. As DNA, the CDR3 is TGTGCCAGCAGCCGATCACAGTTGGGGACAGGGGGCGACGAGCAGTACTTC.

A few counts support this clone. The chain links TRBV30 to TRBJ1-2; no firm D call. CDR3 length equals 14 residues. Germline V lookup: CDR1 GTSNPN, CDR2 SVGIG (reference sequence). V was shortened by 6 bases and J by 2 bases, with 16 bases between the two germline ends. CDR3 sequence reads: CACLLERYNYGYTF. In DNA, the CDR3 is TGTGCCTGCCTACTTGAACGGTACAACTATGGCTACACCTTC.

This chain joins TRBV19 and TRBJ1-5; 7 bases match TRBD1. The CDR3 extends over 15 amino acids. Germline lookup yields CDR1 LNHDA and CDR2 SQIVND (reference sequence). Trimming at V came to 5 bases and at J to 5 bases, leaving 9 bases not matched to a gene. The CDR3 region is CASSAGQVLYQPQHF. The DNA for the CDR3 is TGTGCCAGTAGTGCCGGACAGGTTTTGTATCAGCCCCAGCATTTT.

The chain carries TRBV30 and TRBJ2-7; TRBD1 aligns across 8 bases. The J segment lost 6 bases and the V segment lost 1 base, leaving 5 bases of the junction unmatched. This CDR3 spans 13 amino acids. Per germline, CDR1 GTSNPN and CDR2 SVGIG (reference sequence). The CDR3 DNA follows: TGTGCCTGGAGTGGACAGGGGTATGGCGAGCAGTACTTC. Its protein product is CAWSGQGYGEQYF.

This chain links TRBV5-6 with TRBJ2-3; TRBD1 matches 7 bases. This CDR3 has 16 amino acids. Germline CDR1 reads SGHDT; CDR2 reads YYEEEE. V trimming: 4 bases; J trimming: 0 bases; junction bases outside the gene matches: 8. CDR3 region: CASSLKSGGSTDTQYF. The CDR3 DNA reads as TGTGCCAGCAGCCTGAAATCAGGGGGAAGCACAGATACGCAGTATTTT.